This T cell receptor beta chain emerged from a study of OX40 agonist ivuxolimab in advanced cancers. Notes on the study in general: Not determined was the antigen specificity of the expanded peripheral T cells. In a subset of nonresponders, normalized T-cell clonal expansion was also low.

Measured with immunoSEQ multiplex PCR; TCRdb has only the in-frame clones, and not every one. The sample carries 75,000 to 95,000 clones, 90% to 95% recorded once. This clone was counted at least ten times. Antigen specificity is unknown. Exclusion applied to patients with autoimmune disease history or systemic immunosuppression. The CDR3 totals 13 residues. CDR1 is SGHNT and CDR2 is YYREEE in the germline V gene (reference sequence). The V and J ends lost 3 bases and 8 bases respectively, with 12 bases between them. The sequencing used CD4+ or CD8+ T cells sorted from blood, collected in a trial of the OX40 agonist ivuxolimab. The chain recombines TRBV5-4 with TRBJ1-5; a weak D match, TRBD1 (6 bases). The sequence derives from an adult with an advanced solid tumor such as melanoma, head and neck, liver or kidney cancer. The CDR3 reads CASSSGDGEPQHF. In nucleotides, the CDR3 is TGTGCCAGCAGCTCAGGGGATGGCGAGCCCCAGCATTTT.